These 21 T cell receptor beta chains share one sample of origin, sequenced in a study of control samples from healthy donors and cancer patients. Using immunoSEQ multiplex PCR, the repertoire was profiled, and TCRdb retains in-frame clones only, with some absent. Here the sample spans 90,000 to 100,000 clones, 75% to 85% being singletons. The specimen was blood. Receptors originate from a woman in her 30s in good health.

The V gene is TRBV11-2, the J gene TRBJ1-1; D is undetermined. Trimming left V 0 bases short and J 5 bases short, with 16 bases between. The germline V gene has CDR1 SGHAT and CDR2 FQNNGV. The CDR3 loop spans 16 amino acids. DNA for the CDR3: TGTGCCAGCAGCTTAGATCAGAAGGTGAGAGGGACTGAAGCTTTCTTT. Its translation is CASSLDQKVRGTEAFF.

This clone was observed a handful of times. The J gene is TRBJ2-7, the V gene TRBV14; D gene ambiguous. The CDR3 covers 13 residues. Between the trimmed V and J ends, which lost 0 bases and 9 bases, there was a span of 12 bases. Germline-derived CDR1 and CDR2 are SGHDN and FVKESK. The CDR3 loop reads CASSQDVGLRQYF. The CDR3 DNA reads as TGTGCCAGCAGCCAAGATGTCGGCTTACGGCAGTACTTC.

This chain joins TRBV19 and TRBJ1-1, with D hard to call. CDR1 and CDR2 (germline): LNHDA, SQIVND (reference sequence). V was clipped by 8 bases and J by 7 bases, with 17 bases between them. CDR3 size: 13 residues. The CDR3 nucleotides read TGTGCCAGTGGGGAACAGCGGCTGGGTGAAGCTTTCTTT. This encodes CASGEQRLGEAFF.

A few counts support this clone. The V gene is TRBV21-1, the J gene TRBJ2-7. TRBV21-1 is labeled a pseudogene. The CDR3 contains 14 residues. The CDR3 DNA reads TGTGCCAGCATCCCACGAGGGGCGTATGAGGAGCAGTACTTC. Translating gives CASIPRGAYEEQYF.

CDR3 residues: CASSLASGGSEQYF. The CDR3 DNA follows: TGTGCCAGCAGTTTGGCATCAGGGGGATCGGAGCAGTACTTC. The chain employs TRBV6-5 and TRBJ2-7; 7 bases fit TRBD1. Germline V gene data show CDR1 as MNHEY and CDR2 as SVGAGI. V gave up 4 bases and J gave up 7 bases; unmatched junction bases: 10. The CDR3 length is 14 residues.

This clone was seen only a few times. The rearrangement joins TRBV10-3 to TRBJ1-3; possible D gene TRBD1, 5 bases. Germline V gene sequence: CDR1 ENHRY, CDR2 SYGVKD. V lost 2 bases and J lost 0, with 11 bases in between. The CDR3 spans 16 residues. The CDR3 is CAISETTANSGNTIYF. In nucleotides, the CDR3 is TGTGCCATCAGTGAGACGACAGCAAACTCTGGAAACACCATATATTTT.

The chain recombines TRBV27 with TRBJ1-6; no definite D call. This CDR3 spans 15 amino acids. Germline V gene sequence: CDR1 MNHEY, CDR2 SMNVEV (reference sequence). The V end was cut by 10 bases, the J end by 5 bases, with 18 bases between. The CDR3: CATTTGQVDNSPLHF. For the CDR3, the DNA is TGTGCCACCACCACCGGGCAGGTTGATAATTCACCCCTCCACTTT.

V is TRBV27 and J is TRBJ1-6; D remains unclear. Germline-derived CDR1 and CDR2 are MNHEY and SMNVEV (reference sequence). This CDR3 has 15 amino acids. The germline V and J ends were trimmed by 3 bases and 0 bases, with 6 bases remaining between them. The CDR3 DNA reads as TGTGCCAGCAGTTTCCAGAGCTCCTATAATTCACCCCTCCACTTT. Its translation: CASSFQSSYNSPLHF.

This sequence joins TRBV24-1 and TRBJ2-3; maybe TRBD1 (5 bases). CDR1 and CDR2 from the germline V gene are KGHDR and SFDVKD. The CDR3 spans 14 residues. V shed 10 bases and J shed 2 bases, with 15 bases lying between them. For the CDR3, the DNA is TGTGCCACAATGGGGCCCCTCGACACAGATACGCAGTATTTT. Residues: CATMGPLDTDTQYF.

The V and J genes are TRBV12-2 and TRBJ1-2. TRBV12-2 corresponds to a pseudogene. The CDR3 contains 16 residues. The CDR3 reads CASRLVKGGGYYGYTF. DNA of the CDR3: TGTGCAAGTCGCTTAGTGAAAGGTGGGGGGTACTATGGCTACACCTTC.

The chain carries TRBV27 and TRBJ1-6; D unresolved. Germline-derived CDR1 and CDR2 are MNHEY and SMNVEV (reference sequence). The CDR3 totals 16 residues. Trimming cost V 3 bases and J 10 bases, with 19 bases left between them. CDR3 bases: TGTGCCAGCAGTTTTGACTGGCCGGAACGAGGATCACCCCTCCACTTT. Its translation: CASSFDWPERGSPLHF.

The chain uses TRBV5-6 and TRBJ2-3; D uncertain. Germline V CDR1 and CDR2: SGHDT, YYEEEE. Trimming shortened V by 0 bases and J by 2 bases, and 4 bases separated the two germline ends. This CDR3 region has 13 residues. DNA for the CDR3: TGTGCCAGCAGCTTGGGTGCCACAGATACGCAGTATTTT. It codes for CASSLGATDTQYF.

The chain combines TRBV2 with TRBJ1-2; 7 bases are a match to TRBD1. With 4 bases clipped from V and 4 bases from J, the junction kept 3 bases outside the gene matches. CDR1 and CDR2 from the germline V gene are SNHLY and FYNNEI. CDR3 length: 13 amino acids. The DNA of the CDR3 is TGTGCCAGCAGTGGAGACAGGGCCTATGGCTACACCTTC. Its protein is CASSGDRAYGYTF. The whole variable domain, remainder taken from reference TRBV2 and TRBJ1-2, is EPEVTQTPSHQVTQMGQEVILRCVPISNHLYFYWYRQILGQKVEFLVSFYNNEISEKSEIFDDQFSVERPDGSNFTLKIRSTKLEDSAMYFCASSGDRAYGYTFGSGTRLTVV.

The V and J genes are TRBV9 and TRBJ1-2; 9 bases map to TRBD1. Trimming at V came to 3 bases and at J to 5 bases, leaving 2 bases not matched to a gene. CDR1 and CDR2 from the germline V gene are SGDLS and YYNGEE. The CDR3 is 13 residues long. CDR3 in amino acids: CASSGTGEYGYTF. For the CDR3, the DNA is TGTGCCAGCAGCGGGACAGGGGAGTATGGCTACACCTTC.

The V gene is TRBV12-5, the J gene TRBJ2-1; weak D call: TRBD2 (6 bases). The CDR3 totals 17 residues. CDR1 LGHNT and CDR2 FRNRAP come from the germline V gene. V was trimmed by 2 bases and J by 6 bases, leaving 20 bases between them. CDR3: CASGLNRGLTGGNEQFF. CDR3 bases: TGTGCTAGTGGTTTGAATCGGGGCCTCACCGGGGGCAATGAGCAGTTCTTC.

The J gene is TRBJ1-4, the V gene TRBV10-3, with a tentative D call TRBD1 (5 bases). The germline V gene has CDR1 ENHRY and CDR2 SYGVKD. The CDR3 is made up of 13 amino acids. The germline V and J ends were trimmed by 5 bases and 3 bases, with 7 bases remaining between them. In DNA form, the CDR3 reads TGTGCCATCAGTCGGGGACCTAATGAAAAACTGTTTTTT. Protein product: CAISRGPNEKLFF.

This clone was seen a few times. V is TRBV11-2 and J is TRBJ1-1; D call uncertain. V was cut by 0 bases and J by 4 bases, with 6 bases left in between. The germline gives CDR1 SGHAT, CDR2 FQNNGV. This CDR3 has 13 residues. CDR3 loop: CASSLDIGTEAFF. For the CDR3, the DNA is TGTGCCAGCAGCTTAGATATAGGCACTGAAGCTTTCTTT.

The chain combines TRBV11-2 with TRBJ1-2; 11 nucleotides align to TRBD1. CDR1 SGHAT and CDR2 FQNNGV come from the germline V gene. V was pared by 0 bases and J by 4 bases, with 10 bases of the junction left unmatched. This CDR3 is built from 18 residues. Here the CDR3 DNA reads TGTGCCAGCAGCTTAGAATTGTCGGGACAGGGGGAATCCTATGGCTACACCTTC. Translation: CASSLELSGQGESYGYTF.

The chain has TRBV5-1 and TRBJ2-2, with D possibly matching TRBD2 (5 bases). The CDR3 is 15 residues long. V was trimmed by 4 bases and J by 6 bases, leaving 16 bases between them. Germline loops: CDR1 SGHRS, CDR2 YFSETQ. CDR3 DNA sequence: TGCGCCAGCAGCCCGGGTGCGGGCCAAGCCGGGGAGCTGTTTTTT. As protein: CASSPGAGQAGELFF. The entire variable domain, with the rest obtained from reference TRBV5-1 and TRBJ2-2, is as follows: KAGVTQTPRYLIKTRGQQVTLSCSPISGHRSVSWYQQTPGQGLQFLFEYFSETQRNKGNFPGRFSGRQFSNSRSEMNVSTLELGDSALYLCASSPGAGQAGELFFGEGSRLTVL.

The rearrangement uses TRBV29-1 and TRBJ2-4; 10 positions match TRBD1. The CDR3 contains 13 residues. Trimming took 4 bases from V and 9 from J; bases not matched to a gene: 6. CDR1 SQVTM and CDR2 ANQGSEA come from the germline V gene. This CDR3 reads CSVVRTGGIIQYF. DNA for the CDR3: TGCAGCGTTGTGCGGACAGGGGGAATCATTCAGTACTTC.

V usage is TRBV14 and J usage is TRBJ2-7; 10 bases are shared with TRBD1. V trimming: 4 bases; J trimming: 2 bases; junction bases outside the gene matches: 5. Germline-derived CDR1 and CDR2 are SGHDN and FVKESK. The CDR3 contains 15 residues. CDR3 in amino acids: CASSLGTGAAYEQYF. CDR3 in DNA: TGTGCCAGCAGCCTCGGGACAGGGGCGGCCTACGAGCAGTACTTC. The whole variable domain, filled in from reference TRBV14 and TRBJ2-7, reads EAGVTQFPSHSVIEKGQTVTLRCDPISGHDNLYWYRRVMGKEIKFLLHFVKESKQDESGMPNNRFLAERTGGTYSTLKVQPAELEDSGVYFCASSLGTGAAYEQYFGPGTRLTVT.